This TCR beta chain appears in the sequencing data of a study of beta chain features in type 1 diabetes. For the study at large: The number of sorted cells examined across all samples was some 99 million. Study-wide findings and caveats: Whether TCRB rearrangement is influenced by HLA type was left unresolved in this analysis. TCRB repertoires of naive, central memory and Treg cells appeared more similar among patients than among healthy donors. Short templates might get an advantage during PCR, and this would be equal in patients and controls.

This clone was counted a few times. What it recognizes is unknown. Germline CDR1 SEHNR, CDR2 FQNEAQ (reference sequence). V lost 5 bases, J lost 3 bases, and 7 bases lay in between. The CDR3 loop spans 12 amino acids. Investigators reverse transcribed all isolated RNA, so they sequenced expressed TCRB transcripts. Assay: immunoSEQ multiplex PCR; the TCRdb copy retains only in-frame clones and omits some. The sample holds roughly 140,000 clones, about 8.5% seen once. This sequence originates from a man younger than 30 in good health. V usage is TRBV7-9 and J usage is TRBJ2-5; D is unresolved. Sequencing was done on a sample of central memory CD4+ T cells from blood. The CDR3 loop reads CASSTPKETQYF. The CDR3 DNA sequence: TGTGCCAGCAGCACCCCTAAAGAGACCCAGTACTTC.